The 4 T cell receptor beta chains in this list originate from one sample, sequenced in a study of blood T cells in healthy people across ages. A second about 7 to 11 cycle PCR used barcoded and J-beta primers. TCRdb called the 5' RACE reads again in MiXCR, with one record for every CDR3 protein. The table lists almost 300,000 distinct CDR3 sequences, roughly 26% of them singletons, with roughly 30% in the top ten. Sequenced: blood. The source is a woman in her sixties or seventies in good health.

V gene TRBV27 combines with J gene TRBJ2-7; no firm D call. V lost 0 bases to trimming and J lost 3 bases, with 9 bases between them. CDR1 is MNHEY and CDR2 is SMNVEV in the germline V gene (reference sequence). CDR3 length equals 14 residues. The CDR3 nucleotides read TGTGCCAGCAGTTTATCAGGGCAAGTCTACGAGCAGTACTTC. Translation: CASSLSGQVYEQYF.

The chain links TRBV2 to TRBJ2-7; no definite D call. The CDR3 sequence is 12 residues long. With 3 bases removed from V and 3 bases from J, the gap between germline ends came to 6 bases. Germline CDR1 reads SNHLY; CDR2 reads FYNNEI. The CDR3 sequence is CASSDESYEQYF. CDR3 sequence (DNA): TGTGCCAGCAGTGACGAAAGCTACGAGCAGTACTTC.

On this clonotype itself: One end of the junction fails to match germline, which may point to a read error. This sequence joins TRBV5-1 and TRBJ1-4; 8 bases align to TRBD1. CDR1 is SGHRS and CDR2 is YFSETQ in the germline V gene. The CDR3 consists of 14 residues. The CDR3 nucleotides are TGCGCCAGCAGCGAGACAGGGGCTAATGAAAAACCGTTTTTT. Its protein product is CASSETGANEKPFF.

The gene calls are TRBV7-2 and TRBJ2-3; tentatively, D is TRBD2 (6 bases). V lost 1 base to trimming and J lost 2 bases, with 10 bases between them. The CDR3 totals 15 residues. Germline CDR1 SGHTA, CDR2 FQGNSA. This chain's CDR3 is CASSLEGGITDTQYF. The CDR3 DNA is TGTGCCAGCAGCTTAGAGGGCGGGATCACAGATACGCAGTATTTT.